These 17 T cell receptor beta chains share one sample of origin, sequenced in a study of blood T cell repertoires in COVID-19. TCRdb keeps only in-frame clones here, not all; method: immunoSEQ multiplex PCR. Of 200,000 to 300,000 clones in the sample, around 90% were seen once. The specimen sequenced was peripheral blood. The receptors shown here come from a woman in her 30s with acute or convalescent COVID-19.

The chain carries TRBV14 and TRBJ2-7; 15 bases agree with TRBD2. The CDR3 contains 15 residues. Germline V gene sequence: CDR1 SGHDN, CDR2 FVKESK. V trimming: 5 bases; J trimming: 2 bases; junction bases outside the gene matches: 1. The chain's CDR3 is CASSGLAGGPYEQYF. The DNA for the CDR3 is TGTGCCAGCAGCGGACTAGCGGGAGGGCCCTACGAGCAGTACTTC. Drawing the rest from reference TRBV14 and TRBJ2-7, the complete variable domain is EAGVTQFPSHSVIEKGQTVTLRCDPISGHDNLYWYRRVMGKEIKFLLHFVKESKQDESGMPNNRFLAERTGGTYSTLKVQPAELEDSGVYFCASSGLAGGPYEQYFGPGTRLTVT.

The chain recombines TRBV19 with TRBJ2-2; tentatively, D is TRBD2 (6 bases). The V gene's germline CDR1 is LNHDA and CDR2 SQIVND (reference sequence). The CDR3 has 14 amino acids. Trimming cost V 7 bases and J 3 bases, with 12 bases left between them. CDR3 nucleotide sequence: TGTGCCAGTAAGGCCGGAGGGTACACCGGGGAGCTGTTTTTT. This translates into CASKAGGYTGELFF.

This clone came up once. The rearrangement joins TRBV15 to TRBJ2-7; D possibly corresponds to TRBD2 (5 bases). Trimming pared 0 bases from V and 6 bases from J, leaving 18 bases between. CDR3 length equals 16 residues. CDR1 and CDR2 from the germline V gene are LNHNV and YYDKDF (reference sequence). In DNA, the CDR3 is TGTGCCACCAGCAGAGATACGGCTCGGGAACCCGCCGAGCAGTACTTC. This codes for CATSRDTAREPAEQYF.

This chain joins TRBV27 and TRBJ2-5; 11 nucleotides align to TRBD2. Germline V gives CDR1 MNHEY, CDR2 SMNVEV (reference sequence). Trimming at V came to 5 bases and at J to 5 bases, leaving 4 bases not matched to a gene. The CDR3 extends over 14 amino acids. The CDR3 bases are TGTGCCAGCAGTCGGACTAGCGGGTGGGAGACCCAGTACTTC. Encoded protein: CASSRTSGWETQYF.

The chain uses TRBV10-3 and TRBJ1-5; D may be TRBD1 (6 bases). With 2 bases removed from V and 11 bases from J, the gap between germline ends came to 19 bases. Per germline, CDR1 ENHRY and CDR2 SYGVKD. This CDR3 has 15 amino acids. The CDR3 nucleotides read TGTGCCATCAGTGAGGGTTCAAGGGACAATCAAGCCCAGCATTTT. This translates into CAISEGSRDNQAQHF.

J is TRBJ1-5 and V is TRBV2, with TRBD1 as a possible D gene (5 bases). Germline assignment: CDR1 SNHLY and CDR2 FYNNEI. V shed 4 bases and J shed 5 bases, with 9 bases lying between them. The CDR3 covers 13 residues. The CDR3 is CASSGGDYQPQHF. CDR3 sequence (DNA): TGTGCCAGCAGTGGGGGGGACTATCAGCCCCAGCATTTT.

This chain's CDR3 is CASSHWTSGYQETQYF. CDR3 coding DNA: TGTGCCAGCAGCCATTGGACTAGCGGTTATCAAGAGACCCAGTACTTC. V gene TRBV3-1 (or the pseudogene TRBV3-2) combines with J gene TRBJ2-5; TRBD2 aligns across 10 bases. Germline-derived CDR1 and CDR2 are LGHDT and YNNKEL (reference sequence). J gave up 2 bases and V 3 bases, and 6 bases lay outside the gene matches. CDR3 length: 16 amino acids.

The chain links TRBV21-1 to TRBJ1-3; the table's D call of TRBD1 was not tested on the DNA. TRBV21-1 is designated a pseudogene. The CDR3 totals 17 residues. The CDR3: CASSKAGTGEAGNTIYF. The CDR3 nucleotides read TGTGCCAGCAGCAAAGCTGGCACAGGGGAGGCTGGAAACACCATATATTTT.

The V gene is TRBV13, the J gene TRBJ2-7; the match to TRBD1 covers 9 bases. Germline V gene sequence: CDR1 PRHDT, CDR2 FYEKMQ (reference sequence). The CDR3 totals 16 residues. V dropped 2 bases and J dropped 2; count of bases not matched to a gene: 7. The CDR3 is CASSLRAGQGTYEQYF. The CDR3 DNA reads TGTGCCAGCAGCTTAAGGGCCGGACAGGGGACCTACGAGCAGTACTTC.

CDR3 coding DNA: TGTGCCAGCAGTTCACTAGCGGGAGAGGCAGATACGCAGTATTTT. Amino acids: CASSSLAGEADTQYF. The V gene is TRBV27, the J gene TRBJ2-3; TRBD2 agrees at 11 bases. This CDR3 is 15 amino acids long. Germline CDR1 MNHEY, CDR2 SMNVEV (reference sequence). The junction had 4 bases not matched to a gene; V was cut back by 4 bases and J by 4 bases.

The chain joins TRBV6-2 or TRBV6-3 to TRBJ2-1; a possible D gene is TRBD1 (5 bases). Per germline, CDR1 MNHEY and CDR2 SVGEGT. There are 15 residues in the CDR3. The V end lost 0 bases, the J end lost 3 bases, and 9 bases lay between the germline ends. The DNA of the CDR3 is TGTGCCAGCAGTTACTCGAAGGACAACTACAATGAGCAGTTCTTC. Its protein is CASSYSKDNYNEQFF.

The J gene is TRBJ2-3, the V gene TRBV5-4; 9 bases are a match to TRBD1. CDR3 size: 17 residues. The germline gives CDR1 SGHNT, CDR2 YYREEE (reference sequence). V lost 4 bases to trimming and J lost 5 bases; unmatched junction nucleotides: 14. The CDR3 DNA is TGTGCCAGCAGCAAAGAGGTGGGGACAGGGTACGAAGATACGCAGTATTTT. Residues: CASSKEVGTGYEDTQYF.

This chain links TRBV5-1 with TRBJ2-6; 11 bases agree with TRBD1. The CDR3 spans 18 residues. Germline CDR1 and CDR2: SGHRS and YFSETQ. The ends lost 2 bases at V and 1 base at J; junction bases unmatched: 5. CDR3 DNA sequence: TGCGCCAGCAGCTTAACTGGACAGGGGGCTTCTGGGGCCAACGTCCTGACTTTC. Its translation is CASSLTGQGASGANVLTF.

This clone has just a few counts. This rearrangement joins TRBV28 to TRBJ2-7; no reliable D call. V was trimmed by 5 bases and J by 2 bases, leaving 13 bases between them. This CDR3 contains 14 residues. Germline V gene sequence: CDR1 MDHEN, CDR2 SYDVKM. CDR3 amino acids: CASSKPSWAYEQYF. As DNA, the CDR3 is TGTGCCAGCAGTAAGCCTAGTTGGGCCTACGAGCAGTACTTC.

The J gene is TRBJ2-1, the V gene TRBV7-9; 7 nucleotides align to TRBD1. The CDR3 is 15 amino acids. From germline, CDR1 is SEHNR and CDR2 FQNEAQ (reference sequence). Trimming took 5 bases from V and 0 from J; bases not matched to a gene: 4. The CDR3 is CASSVRGSSYNEQFF. CDR3 sequence (DNA): TGTGCCAGCAGCGTCAGGGGGAGCTCCTACAATGAGCAGTTCTTC.

This chain uses TRBV7-6 with TRBJ1-6; 8 bases are shared with TRBD1. Germline CDR1 reads SGHVS; CDR2 reads FNYEAQ. V lost 5 bases and J lost 10; bases outside the gene matches: 10. This CDR3 is built from 15 residues. The CDR3: CASSTGTGVRSPLHF. The CDR3 nucleotides are TGTGCCAGCAGCACGGGGACAGGCGTCCGATCACCCCTCCACTTT. Combining the CDR3 with reference TRBV7-6 and TRBJ1-6 gives the whole variable domain GAGVSQSPRYKVTKRGQDVALRCDPISGHVSLYWYRQALGQGPEFLTYFNYEAQQDKSGLPNDRFSAERPEGSISTLTIQRTEQRDSAMYRCASSTGTGVRSPLHFGNGTRLTVT.

The chain has TRBV30 and TRBJ1-2, with D tentatively TRBD1 (5 bases). Trimming left V 0 bases short and J 7 bases short, with 12 bases between. Germline values: CDR1 GTSNPN, CDR2 SVGIG (reference sequence). The length of the CDR3 is 13 residues. CDR3 sequence reads: CAWSVAGAGGYTF. The CDR3 DNA reads TGTGCCTGGAGTGTGGCTGGGGCAGGTGGCTACACCTTC.